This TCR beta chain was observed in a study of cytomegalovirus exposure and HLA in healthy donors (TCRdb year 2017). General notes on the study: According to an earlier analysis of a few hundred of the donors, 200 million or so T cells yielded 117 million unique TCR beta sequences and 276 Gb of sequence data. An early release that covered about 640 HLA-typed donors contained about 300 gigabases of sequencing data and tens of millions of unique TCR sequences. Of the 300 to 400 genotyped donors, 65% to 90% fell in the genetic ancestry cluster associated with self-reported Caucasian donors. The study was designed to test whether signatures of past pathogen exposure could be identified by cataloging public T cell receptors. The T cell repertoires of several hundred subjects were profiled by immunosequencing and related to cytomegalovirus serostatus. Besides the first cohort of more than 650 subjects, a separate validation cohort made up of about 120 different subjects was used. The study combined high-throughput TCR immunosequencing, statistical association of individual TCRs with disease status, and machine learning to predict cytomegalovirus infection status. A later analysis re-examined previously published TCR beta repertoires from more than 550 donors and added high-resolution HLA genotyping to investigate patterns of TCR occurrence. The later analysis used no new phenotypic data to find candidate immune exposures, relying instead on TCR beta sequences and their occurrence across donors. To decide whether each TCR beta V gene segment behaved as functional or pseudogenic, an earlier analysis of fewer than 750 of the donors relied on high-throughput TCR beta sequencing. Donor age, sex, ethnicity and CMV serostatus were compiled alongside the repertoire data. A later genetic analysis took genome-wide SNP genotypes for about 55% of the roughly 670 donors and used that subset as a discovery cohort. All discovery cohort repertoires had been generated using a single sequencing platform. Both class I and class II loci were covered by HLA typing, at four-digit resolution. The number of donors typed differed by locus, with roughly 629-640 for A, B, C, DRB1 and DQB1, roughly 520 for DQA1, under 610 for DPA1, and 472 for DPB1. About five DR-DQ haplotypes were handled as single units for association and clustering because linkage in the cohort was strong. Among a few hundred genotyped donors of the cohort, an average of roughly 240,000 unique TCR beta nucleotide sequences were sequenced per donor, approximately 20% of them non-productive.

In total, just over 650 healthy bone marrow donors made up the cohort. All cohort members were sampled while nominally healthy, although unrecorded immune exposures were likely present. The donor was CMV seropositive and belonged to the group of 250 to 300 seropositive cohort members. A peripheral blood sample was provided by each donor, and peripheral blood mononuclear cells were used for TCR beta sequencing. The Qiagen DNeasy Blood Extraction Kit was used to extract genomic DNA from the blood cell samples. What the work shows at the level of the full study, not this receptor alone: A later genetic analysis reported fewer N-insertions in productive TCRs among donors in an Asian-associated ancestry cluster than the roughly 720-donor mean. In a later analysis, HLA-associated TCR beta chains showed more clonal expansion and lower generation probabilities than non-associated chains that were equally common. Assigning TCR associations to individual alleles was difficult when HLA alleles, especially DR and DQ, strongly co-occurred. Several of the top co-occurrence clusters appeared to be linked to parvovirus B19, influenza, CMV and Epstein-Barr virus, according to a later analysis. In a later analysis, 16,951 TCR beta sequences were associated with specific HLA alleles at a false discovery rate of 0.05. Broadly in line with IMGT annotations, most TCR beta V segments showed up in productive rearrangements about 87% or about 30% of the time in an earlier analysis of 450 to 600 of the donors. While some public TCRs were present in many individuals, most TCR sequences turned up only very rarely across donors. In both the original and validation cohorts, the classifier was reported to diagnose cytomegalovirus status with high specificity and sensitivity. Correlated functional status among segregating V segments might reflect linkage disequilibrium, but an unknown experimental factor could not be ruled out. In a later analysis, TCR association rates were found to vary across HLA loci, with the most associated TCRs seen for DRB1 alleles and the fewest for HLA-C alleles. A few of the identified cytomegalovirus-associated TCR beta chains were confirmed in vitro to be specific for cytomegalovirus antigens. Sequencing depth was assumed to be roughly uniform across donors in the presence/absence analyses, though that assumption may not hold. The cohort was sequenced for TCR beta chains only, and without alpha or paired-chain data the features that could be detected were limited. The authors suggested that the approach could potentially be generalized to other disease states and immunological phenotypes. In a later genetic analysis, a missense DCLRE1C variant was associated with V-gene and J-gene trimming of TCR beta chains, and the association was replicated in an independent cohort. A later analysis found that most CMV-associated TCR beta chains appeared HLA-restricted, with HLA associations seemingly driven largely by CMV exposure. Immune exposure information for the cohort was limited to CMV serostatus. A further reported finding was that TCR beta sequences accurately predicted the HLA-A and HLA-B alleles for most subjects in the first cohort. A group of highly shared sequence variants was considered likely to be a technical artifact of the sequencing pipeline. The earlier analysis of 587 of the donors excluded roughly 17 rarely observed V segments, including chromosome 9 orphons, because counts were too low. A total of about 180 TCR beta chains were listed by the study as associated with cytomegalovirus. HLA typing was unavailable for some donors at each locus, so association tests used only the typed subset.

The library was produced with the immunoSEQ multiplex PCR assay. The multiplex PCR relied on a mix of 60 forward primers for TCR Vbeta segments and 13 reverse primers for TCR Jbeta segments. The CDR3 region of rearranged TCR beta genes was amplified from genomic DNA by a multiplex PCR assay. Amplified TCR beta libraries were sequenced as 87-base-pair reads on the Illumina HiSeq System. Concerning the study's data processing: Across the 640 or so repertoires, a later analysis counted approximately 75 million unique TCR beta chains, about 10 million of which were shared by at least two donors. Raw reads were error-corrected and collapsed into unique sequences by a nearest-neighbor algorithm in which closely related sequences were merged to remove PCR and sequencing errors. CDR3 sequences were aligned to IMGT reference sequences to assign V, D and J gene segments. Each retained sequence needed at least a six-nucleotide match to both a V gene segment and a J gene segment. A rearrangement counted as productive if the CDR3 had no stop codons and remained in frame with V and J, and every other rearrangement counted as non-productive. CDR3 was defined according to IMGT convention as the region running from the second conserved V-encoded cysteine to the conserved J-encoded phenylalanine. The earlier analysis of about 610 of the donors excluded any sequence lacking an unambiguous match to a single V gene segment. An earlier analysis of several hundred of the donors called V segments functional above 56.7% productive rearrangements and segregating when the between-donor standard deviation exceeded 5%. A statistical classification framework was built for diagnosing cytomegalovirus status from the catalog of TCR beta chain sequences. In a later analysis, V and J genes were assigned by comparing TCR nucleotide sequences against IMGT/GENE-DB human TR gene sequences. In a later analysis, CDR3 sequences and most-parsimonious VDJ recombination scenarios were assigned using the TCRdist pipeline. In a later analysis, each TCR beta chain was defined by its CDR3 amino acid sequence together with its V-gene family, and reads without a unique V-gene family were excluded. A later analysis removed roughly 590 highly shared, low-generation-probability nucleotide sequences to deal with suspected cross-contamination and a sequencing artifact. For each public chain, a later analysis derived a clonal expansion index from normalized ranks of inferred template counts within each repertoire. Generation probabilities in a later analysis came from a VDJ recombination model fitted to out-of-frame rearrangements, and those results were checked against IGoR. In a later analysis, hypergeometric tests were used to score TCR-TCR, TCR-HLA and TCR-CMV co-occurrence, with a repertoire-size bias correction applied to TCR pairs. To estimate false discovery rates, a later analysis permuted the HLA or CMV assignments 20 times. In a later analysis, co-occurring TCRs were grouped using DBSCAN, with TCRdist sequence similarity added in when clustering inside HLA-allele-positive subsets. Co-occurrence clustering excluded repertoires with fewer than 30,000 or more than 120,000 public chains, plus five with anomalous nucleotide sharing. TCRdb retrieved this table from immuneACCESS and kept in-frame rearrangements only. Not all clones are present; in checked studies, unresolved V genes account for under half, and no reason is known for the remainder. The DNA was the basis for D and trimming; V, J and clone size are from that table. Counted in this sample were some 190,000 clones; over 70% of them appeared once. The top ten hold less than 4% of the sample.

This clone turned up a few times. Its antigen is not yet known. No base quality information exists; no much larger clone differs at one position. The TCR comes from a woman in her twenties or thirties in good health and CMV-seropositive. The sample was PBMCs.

The DNA sequence is given as TGTGCCAGCAGTTTATTACTCCGGCGGGGTAGGAACACTGAAGCTTTCTTT. Its translation is CASSLLLRRGRNTEAFF. The V gene is TRBV28 and the J gene is TRBJ1-1; no D gene is confidently identified. Based on the germline V gene, the CDR1 and CDR2 sequences are MDHEN and SYDVKM. V and J lose 1 base and 1 base, and a span of 16 bases separates them. The CDR3 goes from the cysteine to the phenylalanine over 17 residues. Here the CDR3 DNA is all that survives: 51 bases in frame from base 1.